Listed below are T cell receptor beta chains from one sample, sequenced in a study of blood T cell repertoires in COVID-19. TCRdb's table, derived via immunoSEQ multiplex PCR, lists solely in-frame clones and lacks some. The repertoire holds around 300,000 clones, with 88% as singletons. Sequenced input: peripheral blood. Receptors originate from a woman in her forties or fifties with active or convalescent COVID-19. The CDR3 runs from the conserved cysteine through the conserved F or W. The order of the fields is clone size, D gene, V gene, J gene, CDR3 DNA, CDR3 protein. The D gene is left open where the match is weak. Clone size is not always given. Where it is, it says once, few, many or a class for expanded clones.

.	.	TRBV25-1	TRBJ1-2	TGTGCCAGCAGTGATCCTACAGGGTGGGTCTATGGCTACACCTTC	CASSDPTGWVYGYTF
.	.	TRBV6-5	TRBJ1-1	TGTGCCAGCAGTTACTCGATTGGGGGGACTGAAGCTTTCTTT	CASSYSIGGTEAFF
.	.	TRBV3-1/TRBV3-2	TRBJ1-6	TGTGCCAGCAGCGTACAGGGATCCTATAATTCACCCCTCCACTTT	CASSVQGSYNSPLHF
.	.	TRBV9	TRBJ2-1	TGTGCCAGCAGCGTGAGGGTAGGTCATGAGCAGTTCTTC	CASSVRVGHEQFF
.	.	TRBV5-6	TRBJ1-4	TGTGCCAGCAGCTGGACAAATGGTGGGGTAGGCGTAGAGGAAAAACTGTTTTTT	CASSWTNGGVGVEEKLFF
few	TRBD1	TRBV5-1	TRBJ2-2	TGCGCCAGCAGCTCCGGGACAGGGGTGTCCGGGGAGCTGTTTTTT	CASSSGTGVSGELFF
.	TRBD2	TRBV5-4	TRBJ2-5	TGTGCCAGCAATCCGGGAGGGACTCAAGAGACCCAGTACTTC	CASNPGGTQETQYF
.	TRBD2	TRBV27	TRBJ2-7	TGTGCCAGCAGTTCGGGACTAAAGCGCAACGAGCAGTACTTC	CASSSGLKRNEQYF
.	.	TRBV19	TRBJ1-5	TGTGCCAGTAGTATAGATCTGGGGCAGTTCAATCAGCCCCAGCATTTT	CASSIDLGQFNQPQHF
.	.	TRBV14	TRBJ2-7	TGTGCCAGCAGCCAAGATCTACAGAGCTCCTACGAGCAGTACTTC	CASSQDLQSSYEQYF
.	TRBD1	TRBV5-8	TRBJ2-5	TGTGCCAGCAGCCGGGGACCGGGGACAGGGCTTGAGACCCAGTACTTC	CASSRGPGTGLETQYF
.	.	TRBV3-1/TRBV3-2	TRBJ2-1	TGTGCCAGCAGCCAGGCAGGGTACAATGAGCAGTTCTTC	CASSQAGYNEQFF
.	TRBD1	TRBV28	TRBJ1-2	TGTGCCAGCAGAATGGGACAGGGGATCGTCGGCTACACCTTC	CASRMGQGIVGYTF
.	TRBD1	TRBV4-3	TRBJ1-4	TGCGCCAGCAGCCAAGGGACAGGGAGCGGTAAGGCTAATGAAAAACTGTTTTTT	CASSQGTGSGKANEKLFF
.	TRBD1	TRBV5-1	TRBJ1-2	TGCGCCAGCAGCAAACCGGGACAGGGGTATGGCTACACCTTC	CASSKPGQGYGYTF
.	.	TRBV29-1	TRBJ2-7	TGCAGCGTCTCGGAAGGGGTTTGGCAGTACTTC	CSVSEGVWQYF
.	.	TRBV7-9	TRBJ2-5	TGTGCCAGCAGCGACAGAGAGCAAGAGACCCAGTACTTC	CASSDREQETQYF
few	TRBD1	TRBV7-2	TRBJ1-2	TGTGCCAGCAGCTCTTCGTCCGGTGAACGGACAGGTGCTCGAGGGGGCTACACCTTC	CASSSSSGERTGARGGYTF
.	.	TRBV14	TRBJ2-7	TGTGCCAGCAGCCAAAGTAGCTCGTACGAGCAGTACTTC	CASSQSSSYEQYF
.	TRBD1	TRBV30	TRBJ2-7	TGTGCCTGGAGTGTAGGACAGGGGACCTACGAGCAGTACTTC	CAWSVGQGTYEQYF
.	TRBD1	TRBV5-1	TRBJ2-7	TGCGCCAGCAAGGGACAGGGGGCTGGCGAGCAGTACTTC	CASKGQGAGEQYF
.	TRBD2	TRBV7-2	TRBJ2-2	TGTGCCAGCAGCTTCCTGGGACTATTGAACACCGGGGAGCTGTTTTTT	CASSFLGLLNTGELFF
.	.	TRBV4-1	TRBJ2-3	TGCGCCAGCAGCCAAGCCGGGAGCTACACAGATACGCAGTATTTT	CASSQAGSYTDTQYF
few	.	TRBV6-5	TRBJ2-5	TGTGCCAGCAGTTATTCCCTAGCCCCAGAGACCCAGTACTTC	CASSYSLAPETQYF
.	TRBD1	TRBV29-1	TRBJ1-2	TGCAGCGTCAGACAGGGGGCCGACTATGGCTACACCTTC	CSVRQGADYGYTF
.	TRBD1	TRBV28	TRBJ2-5	TGTGCCAGCAGTCTTCCGACAGGGGGTGAGGAGACCCAGTACTTC	CASSLPTGGEETQYF
.	TRBD2	TRBV2	TRBJ2-5	TGTGCCAGCAGGAGGACTAGCGGGACTTGGGAGACCCAGTACTTC	CASRRTSGTWETQYF
.	TRBD1	TRBV30	TRBJ1-6	TGTGCCTGGATTCAGGAACAGGGGTACAATTCACCCCTCCACTTT	CAWIQEQGYNSPLHF
.	.	TRBV21-1	TRBJ2-7	TGTGCCAGCAGCATACTAGCGGGAGCCTACGAGCAGTACTTC	CASSILAGAYEQYF
.	TRBD1	TRBV18	TRBJ1-1	TGTGCCAGCTCACCAAATATACCCACAGGGGGCAATGAAGCTTTCTTT	CASSPNIPTGGNEAFF
once	.	TRBV14	TRBJ1-5	TGTGCCAGCAGCCAAAATCGGGATCAGCCCCAGCATTTT	CASSQNRDQPQHF
.	.	TRBV2	TRBJ1-5	TGTGCCAGCAAGTTGGAAGGGGTGAATCAGCCCCAGCATTTT	CASKLEGVNQPQHF
.	.	TRBV6-5	TRBJ1-3	TGTGCCACCGATAGACGGGCTGGAAACACCATATATTTT	CATDRRAGNTIYF
.	.	TRBV6-2/TRBV6-3	TRBJ1-1	TGTGCCAGCAGTTCGGGGGGAAGAGGGGCGAACACTGAAGCTTTCTTT	CASSSGGRGANTEAFF
.	TRBD2	TRBV28	TRBJ2-7	TGTGCCAGCAGTTTTAGCGGGAATCCCAAGCCCGACTACGAGCAGTACTTC	CASSFSGNPKPDYEQYF
.	.	TRBV6-1	TRBJ2-2	TGTGCCAGCAGTGAGTCGGGGGGCCGCCAGCGCGGGGAGCTGTTTTTT	CASSESGGRQRGELFF
once	.	TRBV30	TRBJ2-7	TGTGCCTGGAGTGTACAGGGTTACGAGCAGTACTTC	CAWSVQGYEQYF
once	TRBD1	TRBV7-9	TRBJ1-3	TGTGCCAGCGGGGACAGACCGTCGGGAAACACCATATATTTT	CASGDRPSGNTIYF
.	TRBD2	TRBV11-3	TRBJ2-1	TGTGCCAGCAGCTCTGGGACTAGCGGGGGCTCTAATGAGCAGTTCTTC	CASSSGTSGGSNEQFF
.	TRBD1	TRBV5-3	TRBJ1-4	TGTGCCAATTCGCCGGGACAGGGGAGGAAACTGTTTTTT	CANSPGQGRKLFF
.	.	TRBV5-5	TRBJ2-7	TGTGCCAGCAGCTTGTGGTACGTTGGCAGGGCCCACGAGCAGTACTTC	CASSLWYVGRAHEQYF
.	.	TRBV4-1	TRBJ1-1	TGCGCCAGCAGCCTCAGGGCTTCCTACACTGAAGCTTTCTTT	CASSLRASYTEAFF